A selection of T cell receptor beta chains follows, all from one sample in a study of T cell responses to AZD1222 COVID-19 vaccine. TCRdb's table, derived via immunoSEQ multiplex PCR, lists solely in-frame clones and lacks some. The table shows about 110,000 clones, with more than 70% occurring only once. The material was peripheral blood, obtained on day 0 of MenACWY control vaccination. Receptors were obtained from an adult in good health. Both conserved end residues are part of each CDR3. Fields, in order: D gene, J gene, clone size, V gene, CDR3 protein, CDR3 DNA. A D gene is named only where the DNA matches it firmly. Expanded clones get a size class; other rows say once, few or many, or leave the size out.

.	TRBJ2-5	once	TRBV7-7	CASSALSQETQYF	TGTGCTAGCAGCGCCCTTTCCCAAGAGACCCAGTACTTC
.	TRBJ1-1	once	TRBV2	CASSDTGNTEAFF	TGTGCCAGCAGTGACACCGGAAACACTGAAGCTTTCTTT
TRBD1	TRBJ2-7	.	TRBV27	CASRAFLPTGGKEQYF	TGTGCCAGCAGAGCCTTCCTCCCGACAGGGGGCAAGGAGCAGTACTTC
.	TRBJ2-7	.	TRBV4-3	CASSHADREGYEQYF	TGCGCCAGCAGCCATGCTGACAGGGAGGGCTACGAGCAGTACTTC
TRBD1	TRBJ2-2	.	TRBV25-1	CEGQGAYTGELFF	TGTGAAGGGCAGGGGGCATACACCGGGGAGCTGTTTTTT
.	TRBJ1-3	.	TRBV5-6	CASSFFTAAGTAGNTIYF	TGTGCCAGCAGCTTTTTTACCGCAGCGGGGACGGCTGGAAACACCATATATTTT
.	TRBJ1-1	.	TRBV27	CASSPQGITEAFF	TGTGCCAGCAGTCCCCAGGGGATCACTGAAGCTTTCTTT
.	TRBJ1-6	.	TRBV30	CAWSLSRSYNSPLHF	TGTGCCTGGAGCCTCAGTCGCTCCTATAATTCACCCCTCCACTTT
TRBD1	TRBJ2-7	.	TRBV29-1	CSATEGTGRLGYF	TGCAGCGCCACCGAAGGGACAGGGCGTTTGGGGTACTTC
.	TRBJ2-1	.	TRBV21-1	CASSKMASGGGNEQFF	TGTGCCAGCAGCAAAATGGCTAGCGGGGGAGGAAATGAGCAGTTCTTC
.	TRBJ1-1	.	TRBV20-1	CSAAGGPGAFF	TGCAGTGCCGCCGGGGGCCCGGGAGCTTTCTTT
.	TRBJ1-6	.	TRBV6-5	CASSYSGGLSSPLHF	TGTGCCAGCAGTTACTCAGGGGGGCTCAGTTCACCCCTCCACTTT
.	TRBJ1-6	.	TRBV27	CASSLSFLSYNSPLHF	TGTGCCAGCAGCCTCTCCTTCCTCTCCTATAATTCACCCCTCCACTTT
TRBD1	TRBJ1-5	.	TRBV5-1	CASSSRQGLRGNQPQHF	TGCGCCAGCAGCTCCAGACAGGGCCTGAGGGGCAATCAGCCCCAGCATTTT
.	TRBJ2-1	.	TRBV5-1	CASSLTTPSYNEQFF	TGCGCCAGCAGCTTGACTACGCCCTCCTACAATGAGCAGTTCTTC
TRBD1	TRBJ2-1	.	TRBV7-6	CASSFGQGNYNEQFF	TGTGCCAGCAGCTTCGGACAGGGGAACTACAATGAGCAGTTCTTC
.	TRBJ2-7	.	TRBV28	CASSTPYEQYF	TGTGCCAGCTCGACTCCTTACGAGCAGTACTTC
.	TRBJ1-1	.	TRBV6-2/TRBV6-3	CASSSSVFAGQLNTEAFF	TGTGCCAGCAGTTCTTCAGTGTTTGCCGGACAGCTGAACACTGAAGCTTTCTTT
.	TRBJ1-1	.	TRBV7-3	CASSLDNTEAFF	TGTGCCAGCAGCTTAGATAACACTGAAGCTTTCTTT
.	TRBJ1-2	.	TRBV20-1	CSASPRREGYTF	TGCAGTGCTAGTCCGCGGAGGGAGGGCTACACCTTC
.	TRBJ1-4	.	TRBV11-2	CASSLGGNGEKLFF	TGTGCCAGCAGCTTAGGGGGGAACGGCGAAAAACTGTTTTTT
.	TRBJ1-1	.	TRBV18	CASSPTPGNTEAFF	TGTGCCAGCTCACCAACACCTGGGAACACTGAAGCTTTCTTT
TRBD1	TRBJ1-1	once	TRBV7-9	CASSRRDRGNTEAFF	TGTGCCAGCAGCCGCCGGGACAGGGGAAACACTGAAGCTTTCTTT
.	TRBJ1-1	.	TRBV14	CASSQIGRGNTEAFF	TGTGCCAGCAGCCAGATCGGGAGGGGAAACACTGAAGCTTTCTTT
TRBD1	TRBJ2-1	.	TRBV2	CASSLQQSGTGLGFF	TGTGCCAGCAGTCTACAACAATCCGGGACAGGGCTGGGGTTCTTC
.	TRBJ1-6	.	TRBV27	CASSLYAEVSPLHF	TGTGCCAGCAGTTTATATGCAGAAGTCTCACCCCTCCACTTT
TRBD2	TRBJ2-5	.	TRBV19	CASSPRGAGPLETQYF	TGTGCCAGTAGTCCTCGTGGAGCGGGGCCTCTGGAGACCCAGTACTTC
.	TRBJ1-1	once	TRBV11-2	CASSLGPGLNTEAFF	TGTGCCAGCAGCTTAGGCCCGGGGCTGAACACTGAAGCTTTCTTT